Each of the 13 T cell receptor beta chains below was sequenced from the same sample in a study of T cell changes during pregnancy in multiple sclerosis. Data came from immunoSEQ multiplex PCR; TCRdb stores just in-frame clones and leaves some out. The data contain under 60,000 clones, roughly 90% of them seen just once; the ten biggest clones take up around 0.53%. The source material was CD4+ T cells from peripheral blood mononuclear cells, sampled after pregnancy. The receptor source for this set is a female donor with multiple sclerosis, enrolled in a pregnancy study.

This chain connects TRBV5-1 to TRBJ2-5; tentatively, D is TRBD2 (6 bases). With the DNA end fitting TRBJ2-7 better, the J assignment may be wrong. Germline values: CDR1 SGHRS, CDR2 YFSETQ. This CDR3 is built from 16 residues. The CDR3 sequence: CASSLKGGSLAYEQYF. The CDR3 DNA reads as TGCGCCAGCAGCTTGAAGGGAGGCTCGCTGGCCTACGAGCAGTACTTC.

The chain's CDR3 is CASRGLAGTYEQYF. In DNA form, the CDR3 reads TGTGCCAGCAGAGGACTAGCGGGAACCTACGAGCAGTACTTC. V gene TRBV6-1 combines with J gene TRBJ2-7; 12 bases map to TRBD2. The CDR3 is 14 residues long. CDR1 is MNHNS and CDR2 is SASEGT in the germline V gene. After removal of 6 bases from V and 2 bases from J, the junction contained 2 bases not matched to a gene.

The rearrangement joins TRBV28 to TRBJ2-7; D not resolved. In germline, CDR1 is MDHEN, CDR2 SYDVKM. Trimming took off 5 bases at V and 5 bases at J, with 16 bases between the two ends. The CDR3 length is 14 residues. CDR3 bases: TGTGCCAGCAGTGCCCTAGTAAGAGGCGACGAGCAGTACTTC. This gives the protein CASSALVRGDEQYF.

CDR3 DNA sequence: TGTGCCTCAACAGGAGCAACTAATGAAAAACTGTTTTTT. Translation gives CASTGATNEKLFF. The V and J genes are TRBV30 and TRBJ1-4; D might be TRBD1 (5 bases). The CDR3 is 13 residues long. Trimming removed 7 bases from V and 0 bases from J, with 9 bases in between. The germline gives CDR1 GTSNPN, CDR2 SVGIG (reference sequence).

V and J are TRBV11-3 and TRBJ2-7; tentative D call: TRBD2 (6 bases). Trimming stripped 3 bases from V and 3 bases from J, with 12 bases between. CDR3 size: 14 residues. Germline CDR1 SGHNT, CDR2 YENEEA. This CDR3 reads CASSLGLDHYEQYF. CDR3 DNA sequence: TGTGCCAGCAGCTTGGGACTCGATCACTACGAGCAGTACTTC.

This clone has a handful of counts. This chain links TRBV7-9 with TRBJ1-2; D gene unclear. Trimming took off 5 bases at V and 0 bases at J, with 10 bases between the two ends. Germline CDR1 is SEHNR and CDR2 is FQNEAQ (reference sequence). There are 14 residues in the CDR3. The chain's CDR3 is CASSQRSANYGYTF. For the CDR3, the DNA is TGTGCCAGCAGCCAGAGGAGCGCTAACTATGGCTACACCTTC.

The chain recombines TRBV7-2 with TRBJ2-1; 7 bases line up with TRBD2. From germline, CDR1 is SGHTA and CDR2 FQGNSA. Losses at the gene ends were 5 bases for V and 8 bases for J; bases not matched to a gene: 6. The CDR3 has 13 residues. The CDR3, as DNA: TGTGCCAGCAGCCCGGGACTATACCATGAGCAGTTCTTC. Translated, it gives CASSPGLYHEQFF.

The rearrangement links TRBV13 to TRBJ2-2, with 8 bases aligning to TRBD2. The germline V gene encodes CDR1 PRHDT and CDR2 FYEKMQ (reference sequence). CDR3 length: 16 amino acids. V lost 6 bases, J lost 1 base, and 7 bases stayed unmatched. The CDR3 DNA sequence: TGTGCCAGCAGACGAGGACTAGCCCTGAACACCGGGGAGCTGTTTTTT. It is translated as CASRRGLALNTGELFF.

The rearrangement uses TRBV7-9 and TRBJ2-5; 11 nucleotides agree with TRBD2. Unmatched junction bases numbered 7, after V lost 5 bases and J lost 5 bases. CDR1 and CDR2 from the germline V gene are SEHNR and FQNEAQ (reference sequence). The CDR3 runs to 15 residues. The CDR3 sequence is CASSPTSGRGETQYF. The CDR3 DNA reads as TGTGCCAGCAGCCCAACTAGCGGGAGAGGGGAGACCCAGTACTTC.

This sequence joins TRBV5-1 and TRBJ2-1; 11 bases map to TRBD2. With 4 bases clipped from V and 6 bases from J, the junction kept 6 bases outside the gene matches. Germline V lookup: CDR1 SGHRS, CDR2 YFSETQ. The CDR3 spans 15 residues. The CDR3 here is CASSPLAGGTNEQFF. CDR3 nucleotides: TGCGCCAGCAGCCCCCTAGCGGGAGGTACCAATGAGCAGTTCTTC.

This rearrangement joins TRBV6-6 to TRBJ2-7, with 7 bases identical to TRBD2. This CDR3 is 15 amino acids long. V lost 2 bases and J lost 1; bases outside the gene matches: 5. CDR1 is MNHNY and CDR2 is SVGAGI in the germline V gene (reference sequence). The CDR3 loop is CASSYIAGVSYEQYF. The DNA of the CDR3 is TGTGCCAGCAGTTACATTGCGGGGGTTTCCTACGAGCAGTACTTC.

The rearrangement joins TRBV7-9 to TRBJ2-1; TRBD2 matches 10 bases. The length of the CDR3 is 16 residues. Looked up from germline, CDR1 is SEHNR and CDR2 is FQNEAQ (reference sequence). The junction had 7 bases not matched to a gene; V was cut back by 4 bases and J by 4 bases. Here the CDR3 reads CASSSLAGEVYNEQFF. The CDR3 nucleotides read TGTGCCAGCAGCTCCCTAGCGGGAGAGGTATACAATGAGCAGTTCTTC.

The rearrangement uses TRBV2 and TRBJ1-1; the D gene is possibly TRBD1 (6 bases). Trimming took off 7 bases at V and 4 bases at J, with 16 bases between the two ends. CDR1 is SNHLY, CDR2 FYNNEI, per germline. The CDR3 extends over 14 amino acids. DNA of the CDR3: TGTGCCAGCATGAAACAGGGACGTGGCACTGAAGCTTTCTTT. This gives the protein CASMKQGRGTEAFF.